The table lists the clone carrying this T cell receptor beta chain with many counts. Its antigen is undetermined. In the same sample, other DNA sequences code for this CDR3. This specimen belongs to a study of shared clonotypes between healthy human individuals. Study-level findings and limits: Sorted-subset sequencing, rarefaction showed, was incomplete despite large depth. Clonotypes that were shared across four donors made up around 4.6% of naive CD4 clonotypes. The study found lower generation probabilities in non-shared clonotypes than in those shared by all four donors.

The assay was immunoSEQ multiplex PCR, and TCRdb's table has in-frame clones only and misses some. The sample shows 950,000 to 1,100,000 clones, approximately 78% of them seen only once. This receptor was obtained from a man in his late teens or twenties in good health. Some clones in this sample may be carry-over from other donors' samples. The sequencing sample was made of memory CD4+ T cells from PBMCs. This sample's subset: CD45RA-negative fraction.

The CDR3 DNA follows: TGCGCCAGCAGCCGTCCTTCCGGGCTAGCGGGACTACTCACAGATACGCAGTATTTT. This translates into CASSRPSGLAGLLTDTQYF. This chain uses TRBV4-1 with TRBJ2-3, with 9 bases that match TRBD2. The trim removed 4 bases at V and 2 bases at J, leaving 16 bases unmatched. This CDR3 region has 19 residues. Germline loops: CDR1 MGHRA, CDR2 YSYEKL.